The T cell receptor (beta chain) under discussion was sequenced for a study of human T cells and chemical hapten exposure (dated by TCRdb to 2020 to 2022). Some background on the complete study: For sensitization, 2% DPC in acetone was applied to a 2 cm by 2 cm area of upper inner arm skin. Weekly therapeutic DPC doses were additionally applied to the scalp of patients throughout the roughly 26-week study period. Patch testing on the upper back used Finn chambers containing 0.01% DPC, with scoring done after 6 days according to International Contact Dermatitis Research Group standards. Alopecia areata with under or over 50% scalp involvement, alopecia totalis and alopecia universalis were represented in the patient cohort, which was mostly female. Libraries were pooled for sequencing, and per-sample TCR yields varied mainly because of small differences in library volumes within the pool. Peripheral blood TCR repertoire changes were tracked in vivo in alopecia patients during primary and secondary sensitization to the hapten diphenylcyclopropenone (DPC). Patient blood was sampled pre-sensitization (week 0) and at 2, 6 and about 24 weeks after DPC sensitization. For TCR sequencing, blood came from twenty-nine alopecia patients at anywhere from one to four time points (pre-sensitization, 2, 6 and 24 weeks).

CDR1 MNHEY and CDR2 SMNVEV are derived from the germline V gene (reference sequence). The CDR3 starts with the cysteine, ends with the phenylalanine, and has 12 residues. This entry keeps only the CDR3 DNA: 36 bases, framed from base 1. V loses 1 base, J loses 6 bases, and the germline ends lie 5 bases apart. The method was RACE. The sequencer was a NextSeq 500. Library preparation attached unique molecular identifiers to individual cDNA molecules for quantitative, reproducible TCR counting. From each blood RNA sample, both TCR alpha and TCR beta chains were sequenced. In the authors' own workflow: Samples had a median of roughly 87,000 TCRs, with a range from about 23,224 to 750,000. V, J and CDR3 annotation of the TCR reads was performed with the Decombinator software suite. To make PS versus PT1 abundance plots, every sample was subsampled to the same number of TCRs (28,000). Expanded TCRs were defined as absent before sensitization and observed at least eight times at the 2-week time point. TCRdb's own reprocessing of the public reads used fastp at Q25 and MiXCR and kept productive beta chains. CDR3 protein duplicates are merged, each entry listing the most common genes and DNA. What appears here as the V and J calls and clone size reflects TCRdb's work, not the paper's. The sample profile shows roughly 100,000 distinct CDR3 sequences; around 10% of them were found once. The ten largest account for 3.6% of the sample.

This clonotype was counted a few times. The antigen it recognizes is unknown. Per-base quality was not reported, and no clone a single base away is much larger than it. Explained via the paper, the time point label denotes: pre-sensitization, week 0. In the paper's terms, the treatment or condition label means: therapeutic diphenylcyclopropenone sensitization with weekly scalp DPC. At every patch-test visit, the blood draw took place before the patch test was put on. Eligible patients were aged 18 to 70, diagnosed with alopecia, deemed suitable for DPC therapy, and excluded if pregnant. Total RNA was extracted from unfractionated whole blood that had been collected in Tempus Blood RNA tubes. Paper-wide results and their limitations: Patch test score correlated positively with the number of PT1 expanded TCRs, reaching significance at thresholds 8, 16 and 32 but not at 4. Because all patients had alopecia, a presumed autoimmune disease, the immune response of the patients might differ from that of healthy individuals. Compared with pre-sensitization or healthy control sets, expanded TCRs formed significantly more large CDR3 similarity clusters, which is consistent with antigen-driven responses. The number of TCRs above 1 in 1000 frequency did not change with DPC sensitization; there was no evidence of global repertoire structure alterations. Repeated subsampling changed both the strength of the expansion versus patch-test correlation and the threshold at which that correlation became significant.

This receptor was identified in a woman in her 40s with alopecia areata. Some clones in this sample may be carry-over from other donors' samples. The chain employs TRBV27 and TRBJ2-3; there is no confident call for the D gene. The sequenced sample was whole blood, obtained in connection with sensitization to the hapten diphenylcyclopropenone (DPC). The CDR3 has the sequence CASSLYGDTQYF. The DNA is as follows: TGTGCCAGCAGTTTATATGGGGATACGCAGTATTTT.